This T cell receptor beta chain was sequenced in a study of cytomegalovirus exposure and HLA in healthy donors. On this clone itself: Its specificity is not known.

Notes on the study in general: The majority of CMV-associated TCR beta chains were reported as apparently HLA-restricted in a later analysis.

After removal of 3 bases from V and 6 bases from J, the junction contained 9 bases not matched to a gene. The CDR3 extends over 15 amino acids. Germline CDR1 reads SGDLS; CDR2 reads YYNGEE. Amplification used 60 Vbeta primers and 13 Jbeta primers. Using immunoSEQ multiplex PCR, the repertoire was profiled, and TCRdb retains in-frame clones only, with some absent. The table records around 99,000 clones, 70% to 85% of them present only once. The source of this sequence is a male donor in good health and CMV-seronegative. This sequence joins TRBV9 and TRBJ2-7; 10 positions match TRBD2. What was sequenced was PBMCs. The CDR3: CASSGQREGLSEQYF. The CDR3 DNA follows: TGTGCCAGCAGCGGTCAGCGGGAGGGCCTTTCCGAGCAGTACTTC.